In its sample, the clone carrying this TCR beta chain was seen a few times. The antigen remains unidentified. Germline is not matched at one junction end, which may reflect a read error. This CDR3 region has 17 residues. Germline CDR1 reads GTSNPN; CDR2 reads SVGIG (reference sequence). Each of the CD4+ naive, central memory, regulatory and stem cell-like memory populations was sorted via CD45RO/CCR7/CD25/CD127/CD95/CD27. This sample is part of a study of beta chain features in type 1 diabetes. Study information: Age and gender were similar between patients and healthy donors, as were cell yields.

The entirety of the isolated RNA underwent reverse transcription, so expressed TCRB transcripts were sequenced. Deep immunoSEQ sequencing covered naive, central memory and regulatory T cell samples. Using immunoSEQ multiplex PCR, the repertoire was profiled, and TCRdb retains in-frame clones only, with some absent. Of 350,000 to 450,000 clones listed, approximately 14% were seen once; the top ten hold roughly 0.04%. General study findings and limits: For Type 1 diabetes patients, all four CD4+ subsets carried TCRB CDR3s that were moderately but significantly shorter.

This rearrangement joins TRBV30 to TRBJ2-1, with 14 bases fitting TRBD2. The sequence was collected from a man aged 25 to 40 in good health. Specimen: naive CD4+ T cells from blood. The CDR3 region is CAGSALTGTSGRYEQFF. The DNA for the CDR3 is TGTGCCGGGAGTGCACTTACCGGGACTAGCGGGAGATATGAGCAGTTCTTC.